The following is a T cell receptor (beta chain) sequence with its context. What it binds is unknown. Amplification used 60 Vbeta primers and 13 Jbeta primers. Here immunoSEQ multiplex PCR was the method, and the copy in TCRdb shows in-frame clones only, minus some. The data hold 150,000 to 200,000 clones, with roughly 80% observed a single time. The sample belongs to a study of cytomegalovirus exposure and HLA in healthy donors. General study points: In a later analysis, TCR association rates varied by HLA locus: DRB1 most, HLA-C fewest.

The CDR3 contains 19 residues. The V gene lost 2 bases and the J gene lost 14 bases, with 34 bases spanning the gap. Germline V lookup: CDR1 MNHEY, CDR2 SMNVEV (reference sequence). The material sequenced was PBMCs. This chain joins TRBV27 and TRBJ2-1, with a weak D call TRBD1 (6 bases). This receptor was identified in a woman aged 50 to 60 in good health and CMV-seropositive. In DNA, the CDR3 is TGTGCCAGCAGTTTAAAGGGTGTTCAGGGGTGGGGTGCGGAATATAAGGAGTTCTTC. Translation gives CASSLKGVQGWGAEYKEFF.